These 17 T cell receptor beta chains share one sample of origin, sequenced in a study of cytomegalovirus exposure and HLA in healthy donors. Both 60 Vbeta primers and 13 Jbeta primers went into the PCR. Profiling relied on immunoSEQ multiplex PCR, and the TCRdb table lists in-frame clones only, not all of them. Of about 180,000 clones detected, 75% to 90% appear once; the ten largest clones hold 1%. The material sequenced was PBMCs. These receptors came from a boy between 2 and 10 years old in good health and CMV-seronegative.

In regard to this clone: One junction end disagrees with the germline gene, perhaps due to a read error. The chain recombines TRBV6-1 with TRBJ1-1, with 7 nucleotides matching TRBD1. The CDR3 covers 17 residues. Germline lookup yields CDR1 MNHNS and CDR2 SASEGT. The DNA of the CDR3 is TGTGCCAGCAGTGCCCCCCACAGGGGCGGAATGAACGCTGAAGCTTTCTTT. Translation: CASSAPHRGGMNAEAFF.

This clone was seen a handful of times. The V gene is TRBV6-1, the J gene TRBJ2-3; 8 bases agree with TRBD2. V lost 6 bases to trimming and J lost 2 bases; unmatched junction nucleotides: 4. Germline values: CDR1 MNHNS, CDR2 SASEGT. CDR3 size: 14 residues. CDR3: CASSTSGPTDTQYF. CDR3 nucleotide sequence: TGTGCCAGCAGCACTAGCGGCCCCACAGATACGCAGTATTTT.

The chain joins TRBV5-1 to TRBJ2-1; 8 bases align to TRBD1. V lost 7 bases, J lost 5 bases, and 8 bases stayed unmatched. The length of the CDR3 is 14 residues. Germline V gene lookup returns CDR1 SGHRS and CDR2 YFSETQ. CDR3 protein: CASSRTGNHNEQFF. The CDR3 nucleotides read TGCGCCAGCTCCCGGACAGGGAACCACAATGAGCAGTTCTTC.

The chain combines TRBV28 with TRBJ2-2; D possibly corresponds to TRBD1 (5 bases). V shed 6 bases and J shed 1 base, with 12 bases lying between them. The CDR3 consists of 15 residues. Germline assignment: CDR1 MDHEN and CDR2 SYDVKM. The CDR3 coding sequence is TGTGCCAGCAGGGAAGGGGTTTGGAACACCGGGGAGCTGTTTTTT. It is translated as CASREGVWNTGELFF.

The chain uses TRBV14 and TRBJ2-3; D is possibly TRBD1 (5 bases). V lost 4 bases, J lost 1 base, and 9 bases lay in between. The CDR3 covers 14 residues. Per germline, CDR1 SGHDN and CDR2 FVKESK. CDR3 in amino acids: CASSRTQGTDTQYF. DNA of the CDR3: TGTGCCAGCAGCCGAACACAGGGCACAGATACGCAGTATTTT.

This sequence joins TRBV28 and TRBJ1-5; 9 bases line up with TRBD1. CDR1 and CDR2 from the germline V gene are MDHEN and SYDVKM. J was trimmed by 4 bases and V by 5 bases; bases with no gene match: 21. The length of the CDR3 is 20 residues. Here the CDR3 reads CASSHRSAVWGQGGNQPQHF. The CDR3 region has the DNA TGTGCCAGCAGTCACCGTTCCGCTGTTTGGGGACAGGGAGGGAATCAGCCCCAGCATTTT. The entire variable domain, with the rest obtained from reference TRBV28 and TRBJ1-5, is as follows: DVKVTQSSRYLVKRTGEKVFLECVQDMDHENMFWYRQDPGLGLRLIYFSYDVKMKEKGDIPEGYSVSREKKERFSLILESASTNQTSMYLCASSHRSAVWGQGGNQPQHFGDGTRLSIL.

The V and J genes are TRBV6-5 and TRBJ1-4; D remains unclear. V was shortened by 5 bases and J by 8 bases, with 12 bases between the two germline ends. The CDR3 length is 13 residues. CDR1 and CDR2 (germline): MNHEY, SVGAGI. DNA for the CDR3: TGTGCCAGCAGTGGGTCCTTGCGGGAAAAACTGTTTTTT. As protein: CASSGSLREKLFF.

The CDR3 loop is CASSLVGTGIDTQYF. As DNA, the CDR3 is TGTGCCAGCAGCTTGGTGGGGACAGGGATAGATACGCAGTATTTT. The chain combines TRBV5-6 with TRBJ2-3; TRBD1 aligns across 9 bases. CDR1 and CDR2 from the germline V gene are SGHDT and YYEEEE. V was pared by 0 bases and J by 5 bases, with 4 bases of the junction left unmatched. There are 15 residues in the CDR3.

CDR3 DNA sequence: TGTGCCAGCTCACCACGACAGGGGGGGAGCACTGAAGCTTTCTTT. It translates to CASSPRQGGSTEAFF. This sequence joins TRBV18 and TRBJ1-1; 9 bases are a match to TRBD1. Germline assignment: CDR1 KGHSH and CDR2 LQKENI. CDR3 length: 15 amino acids. J was trimmed by 4 bases and V by 1 base; bases with no gene match: 4.

V is TRBV15 and J is TRBJ1-5, with TRBD1 as a possible D gene (5 bases). The CDR3 has 16 amino acids. Germline-derived CDR1 and CDR2 are LNHNV and YYDKDF (reference sequence). The V gene lost 3 bases and the J gene lost 4 bases, with 16 bases spanning the gap. The CDR3 nucleotides are TGTGCCACCAGCAGCCTTACACAGGTCCGTAATCAGCCCCAGCATTTT. Its protein is CATSSLTQVRNQPQHF.

This sequence joins TRBV6-1 and TRBJ2-3; TRBD1 matches 8 bases. CDR3 length: 14 amino acids. CDR1 is MNHNS and CDR2 is SASEGT in the germline V gene. The junction had 7 bases not matched to a gene; V was cut back by 7 bases and J by 4 bases. The CDR3 reads CASMVRGPADTQYF. The CDR3, as DNA: TGTGCCAGCATGGTCAGGGGGCCCGCAGATACGCAGTATTTT.

V gene TRBV28 combines with J gene TRBJ1-2; perhaps TRBD1 as D (5 bases). Per the germline V gene, CDR1 is MDHEN and CDR2 is SYDVKM. The CDR3 loop spans 13 amino acids. V was pared by 7 bases and J by 9 bases, with 18 bases between. The CDR3 sequence is CASKAVGAMSYTF. The CDR3 nucleotides are TGTGCCAGCAAGGCCGTAGGGGCTATGAGCTACACCTTC.

The V call is TRBV5-3, the J call TRBJ2-7, with TRBD1 matching 9 bases. TRBV5-3 is recorded as an ORF, its role being uncertain. CDR3 length: 15 amino acids. Losses at the gene ends were 0 bases for V and 0 bases for J; bases not matched to a gene: 1. CDR3 region: CARSLGTGVSYEQYV. The CDR3 DNA reads as TGTGCCAGAAGCTTGGGGACAGGGGTCTCCTACGAGCAGTACGTC.

The chain is built from TRBV9 and TRBJ2-5, with D maybe TRBD2 (5 bases). This CDR3 contains 15 residues. V dropped 4 bases and J dropped 7 bases, with 20 bases sitting between them. The V gene's germline CDR1 is SGDLS and CDR2 YYNGEE. Here the CDR3 reads CASSPDGGSLRTQYF. The CDR3 nucleotides read TGTGCCAGCAGCCCCGATGGAGGCAGCCTCCGGACCCAGTACTTC. The full variable domain, rest sourced from reference TRBV9 and TRBJ2-5, is DSGVTQTPKHLITATGQRVTLRCSPRSGDLSVYWYQQSLDQGLQFLIQYYNGEERAKGNILERFSAQQFPDLHSELNLSSLELGDSALYFCASSPDGGSLRTQYFGPGTRLLVL.

The rearrangement joins TRBV30 to TRBJ1-6; TRBD1 aligns across 8 bases. Unmatched junction bases numbered 2, after V lost 5 bases and J lost 5 bases. Germline CDR1 and CDR2: GTSNPN and SVGIG (reference sequence). The CDR3 has 13 amino acids. This CDR3 is CAWDRGNNSPLHF. DNA for the CDR3: TGTGCCTGGGACAGGGGAAATAATTCACCCCTCCACTTT. Using reference TRBV30 and TRBJ1-6 for the parts outside the CDR3, the full variable domain is SQTIHQWPATLVQPVGSPLSLECTVEGTSNPNLYWYRQAAGRGLQLLFYSVGIGQISSEVPQNLSASRPQDRQFILSSKKLLLSDSGFYLCAWDRGNNSPLHFGNGTRLTVT.

This chain links TRBV25-1 with TRBJ2-1; 15 bases line up with TRBD2. CDR1 and CDR2 from the germline V gene are MGHDK and SYGVNS. The CDR3 is 15 amino acids. Trimming removed 4 bases from V and 7 bases from J; junction bases left unmatched: 2. In DNA, the CDR3 is TGTGCCAGCAGTGGGACTAGCGGGAGGGTTAATGAGCAGTTCTTC. It encodes CASSGTSGRVNEQFF.

The chain has TRBV6-1 and TRBJ1-1, with D hard to call. From germline, CDR1 is MNHNS and CDR2 SASEGT. Trimming pared 4 bases from V and 3 bases from J, leaving 12 bases between. This CDR3 region has 14 residues. CDR3 amino acids: CASSALQIYTEAFF. The CDR3 coding sequence is TGTGCCAGCAGTGCCTTACAGATTTACACTGAAGCTTTCTTT.